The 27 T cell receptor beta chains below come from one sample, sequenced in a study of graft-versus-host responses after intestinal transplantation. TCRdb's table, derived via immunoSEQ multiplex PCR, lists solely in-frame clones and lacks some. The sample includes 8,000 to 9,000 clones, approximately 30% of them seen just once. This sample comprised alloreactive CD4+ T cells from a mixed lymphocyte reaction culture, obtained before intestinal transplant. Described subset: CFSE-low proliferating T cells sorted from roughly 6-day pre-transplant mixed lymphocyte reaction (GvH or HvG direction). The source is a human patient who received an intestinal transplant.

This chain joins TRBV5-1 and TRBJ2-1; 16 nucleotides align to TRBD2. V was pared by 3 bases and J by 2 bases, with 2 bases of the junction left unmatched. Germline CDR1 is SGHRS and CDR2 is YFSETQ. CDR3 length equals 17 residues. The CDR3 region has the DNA TGCGCCAGCAGCTCCGGGACTAGCGGGAGGGCCTACAATGAGCAGTTCTTC. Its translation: CASSSGTSGRAYNEQFF.

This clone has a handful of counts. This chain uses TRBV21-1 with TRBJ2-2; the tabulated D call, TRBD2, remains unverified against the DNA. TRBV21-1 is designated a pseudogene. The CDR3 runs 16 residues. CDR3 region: CASSKVLTVNTGELFF. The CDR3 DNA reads TGTGCCAGCAGCAAAGTTTTAACGGTGAACACCGGGGAGCTGTTTTTT.

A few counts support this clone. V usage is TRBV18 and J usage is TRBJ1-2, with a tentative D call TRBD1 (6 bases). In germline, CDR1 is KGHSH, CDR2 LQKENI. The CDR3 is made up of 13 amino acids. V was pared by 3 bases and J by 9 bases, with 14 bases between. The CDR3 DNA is TGTGCCAGCTCACCCAGGACAGCGGAGCGCTACACCTTC. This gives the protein CASSPRTAERYTF.

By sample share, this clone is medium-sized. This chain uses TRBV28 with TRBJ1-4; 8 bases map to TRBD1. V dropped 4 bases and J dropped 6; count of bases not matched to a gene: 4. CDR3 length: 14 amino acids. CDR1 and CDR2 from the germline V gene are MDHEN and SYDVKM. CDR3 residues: CASSSPDRDEKLFF. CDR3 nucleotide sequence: TGTGCCAGCAGTTCCCCGGACAGGGATGAAAAACTGTTTTTT.

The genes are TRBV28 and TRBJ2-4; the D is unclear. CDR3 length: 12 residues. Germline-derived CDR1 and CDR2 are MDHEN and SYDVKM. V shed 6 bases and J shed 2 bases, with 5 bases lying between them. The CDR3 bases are TGTGCCAGCAGCCTATCCAAAAACATTCAGTACTTC. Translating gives CASSLSKNIQYF.

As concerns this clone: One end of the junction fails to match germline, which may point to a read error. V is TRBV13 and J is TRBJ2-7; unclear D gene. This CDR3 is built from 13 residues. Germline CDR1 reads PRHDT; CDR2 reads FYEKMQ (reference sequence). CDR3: CASSLASLYGQYF. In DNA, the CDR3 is TGTGCCAGCAGCTTAGCGAGTCTCTACGGGCAGTACTTC.

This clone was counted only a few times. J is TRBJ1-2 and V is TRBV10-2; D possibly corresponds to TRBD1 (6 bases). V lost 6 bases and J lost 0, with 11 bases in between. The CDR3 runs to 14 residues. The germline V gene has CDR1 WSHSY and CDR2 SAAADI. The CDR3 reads CASSADSANYGYTF. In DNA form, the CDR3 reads TGCGCCAGCAGCGCGGACAGCGCTAACTATGGCTACACCTTC.

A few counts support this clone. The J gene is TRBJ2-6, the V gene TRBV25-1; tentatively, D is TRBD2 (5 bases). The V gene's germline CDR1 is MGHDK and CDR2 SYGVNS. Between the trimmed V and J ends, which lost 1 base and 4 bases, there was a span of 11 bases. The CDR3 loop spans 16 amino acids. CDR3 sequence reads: CASSEFGGTGANVLTF. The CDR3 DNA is TGTGCCAGCAGTGAATTTGGAGGTACCGGGGCCAACGTCCTGACTTTC.

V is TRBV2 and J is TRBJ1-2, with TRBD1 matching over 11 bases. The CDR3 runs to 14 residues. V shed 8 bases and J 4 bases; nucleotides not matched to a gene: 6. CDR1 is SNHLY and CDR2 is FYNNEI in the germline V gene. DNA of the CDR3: TGTGCCAGCCTCCGGACAGGGGGCGTCTATGGCTACACCTTC. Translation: CASLRTGGVYGYTF. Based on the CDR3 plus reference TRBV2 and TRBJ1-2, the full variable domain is EPEVTQTPSHQVTQMGQEVILRCVPISNHLYFYWYRQILGQKVEFLVSFYNNEISEKSEIFDDQFSVERPDGSNFTLKIRSTKLEDSAMYFCASLRTGGVYGYTFGSGTRLTVV.

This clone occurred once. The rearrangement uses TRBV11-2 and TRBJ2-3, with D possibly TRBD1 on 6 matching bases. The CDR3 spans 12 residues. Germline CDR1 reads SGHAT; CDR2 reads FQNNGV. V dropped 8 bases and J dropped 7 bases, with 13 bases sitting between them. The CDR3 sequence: CASGAGANTQYF. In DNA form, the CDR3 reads TGTGCCAGCGGGGCAGGGGCCAATACGCAGTATTTT.

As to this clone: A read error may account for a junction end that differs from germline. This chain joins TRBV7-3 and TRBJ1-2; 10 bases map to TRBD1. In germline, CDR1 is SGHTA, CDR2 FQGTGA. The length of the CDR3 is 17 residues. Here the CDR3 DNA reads TGCGCCAGCAGCCAAGGACAGGGGGAAGAAATTCTATATGGCTACACCTTC. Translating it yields CASSQGQGEEILYGYTF.

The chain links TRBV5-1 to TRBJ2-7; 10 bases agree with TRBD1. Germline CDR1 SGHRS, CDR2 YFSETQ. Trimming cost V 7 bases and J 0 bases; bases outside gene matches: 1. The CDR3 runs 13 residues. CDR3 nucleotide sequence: TGCGCCAGCCGGGACAGGGGCTCCTACGAGCAGTACTTC. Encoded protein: CASRDRGSYEQYF.

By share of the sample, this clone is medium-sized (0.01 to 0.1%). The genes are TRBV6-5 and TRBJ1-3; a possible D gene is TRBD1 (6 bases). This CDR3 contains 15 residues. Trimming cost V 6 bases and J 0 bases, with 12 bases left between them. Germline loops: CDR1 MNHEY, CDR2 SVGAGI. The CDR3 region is CASRRQVDSGNTIYF. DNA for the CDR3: TGTGCCAGCAGAAGACAGGTGGACTCTGGAAACACCATATATTTT.

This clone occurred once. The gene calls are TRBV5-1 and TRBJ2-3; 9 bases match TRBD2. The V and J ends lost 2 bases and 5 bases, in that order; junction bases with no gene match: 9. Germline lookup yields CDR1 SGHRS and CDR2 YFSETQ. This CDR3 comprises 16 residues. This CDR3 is CASSLAGGPGVDTQYF. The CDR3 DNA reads TGCGCCAGCAGCTTAGCGGGAGGTCCGGGGGTAGATACGCAGTATTTT.

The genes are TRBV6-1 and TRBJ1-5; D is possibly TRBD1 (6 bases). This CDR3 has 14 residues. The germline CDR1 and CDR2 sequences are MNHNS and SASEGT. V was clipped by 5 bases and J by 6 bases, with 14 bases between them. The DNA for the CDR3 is TGTGCCAGCAGTAACAGGGCTGAGGTTCAGCCCCAGCATTTT. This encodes CASSNRAEVQPQHF.

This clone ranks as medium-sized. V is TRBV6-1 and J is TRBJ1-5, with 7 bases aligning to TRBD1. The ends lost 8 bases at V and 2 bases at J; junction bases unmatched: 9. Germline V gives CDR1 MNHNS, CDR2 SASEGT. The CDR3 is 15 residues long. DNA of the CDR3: TGTGCCAGCGGGGTTGAGGGGGCGGGCAATCAGCCCCAGCATTTT. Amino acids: CASGVEGAGNQPQHF.

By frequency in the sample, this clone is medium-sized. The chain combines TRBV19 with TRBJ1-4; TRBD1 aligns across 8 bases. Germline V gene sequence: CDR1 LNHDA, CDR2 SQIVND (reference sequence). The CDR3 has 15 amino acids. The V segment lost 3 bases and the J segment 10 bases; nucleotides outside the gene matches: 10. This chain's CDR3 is CASSIDSGTGGKLFF. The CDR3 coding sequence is TGTGCCAGTAGTATTGACTCCGGGACAGGAGGAAAACTGTTTTTT.

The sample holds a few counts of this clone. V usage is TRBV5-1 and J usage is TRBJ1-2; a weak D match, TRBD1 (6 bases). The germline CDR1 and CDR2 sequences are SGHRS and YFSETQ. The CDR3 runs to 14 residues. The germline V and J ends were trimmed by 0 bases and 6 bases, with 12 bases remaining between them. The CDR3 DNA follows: TGCGCCAGCAGCTTGGTGGACAGATCAGATGGCTACACCTTC. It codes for CASSLVDRSDGYTF. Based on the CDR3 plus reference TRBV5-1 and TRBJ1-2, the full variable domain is KAGVTQTPRYLIKTRGQQVTLSCSPISGHRSVSWYQQTPGQGLQFLFEYFSETQRNKGNFPGRFSGRQFSNSRSEMNVSTLELGDSALYLCASSLVDRSDGYTFGSGTRLTVV.

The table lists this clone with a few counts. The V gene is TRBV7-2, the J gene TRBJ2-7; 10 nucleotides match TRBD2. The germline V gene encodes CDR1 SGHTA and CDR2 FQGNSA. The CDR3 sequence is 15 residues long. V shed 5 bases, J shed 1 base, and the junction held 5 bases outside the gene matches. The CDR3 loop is CASSGSGGISYEQYF. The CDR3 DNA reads TGTGCCAGCAGCGGTAGCGGGGGGATTTCCTACGAGCAGTACTTC. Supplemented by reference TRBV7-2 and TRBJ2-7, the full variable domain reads GAGVSQSPSNKVTEKGKDVELRCDPISGHTALYWYRQSLGQGLEFLIYFQGNSAPDKSGLPSDRFSAERTGGSVSTLTIQRTQQEDSAVYLCASSGSGGISYEQYFGPGTRLTVT.

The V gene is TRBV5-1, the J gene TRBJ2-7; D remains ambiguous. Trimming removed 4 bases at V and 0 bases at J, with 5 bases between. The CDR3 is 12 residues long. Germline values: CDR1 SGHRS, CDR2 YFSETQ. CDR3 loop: CASSASSYEQYF. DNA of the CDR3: TGCGCCAGCAGCGCGAGCTCCTACGAGCAGTACTTC.

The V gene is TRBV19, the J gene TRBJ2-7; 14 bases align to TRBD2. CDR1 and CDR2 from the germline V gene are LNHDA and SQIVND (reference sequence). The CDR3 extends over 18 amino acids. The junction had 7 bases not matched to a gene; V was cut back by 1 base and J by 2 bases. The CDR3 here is CASSIAGLAGGGAYEQYF. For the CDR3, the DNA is TGTGCCAGTAGTATAGCTGGACTAGCGGGAGGAGGGGCCTACGAGCAGTACTTC.

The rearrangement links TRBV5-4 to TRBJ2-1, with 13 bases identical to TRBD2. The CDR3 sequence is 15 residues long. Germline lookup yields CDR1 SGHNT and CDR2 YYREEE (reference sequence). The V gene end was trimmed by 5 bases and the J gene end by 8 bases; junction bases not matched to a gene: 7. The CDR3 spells CASSPRLAGGDEQFF. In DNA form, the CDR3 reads TGTGCCAGCAGTCCTCGACTAGCGGGGGGTGATGAGCAGTTCTTC. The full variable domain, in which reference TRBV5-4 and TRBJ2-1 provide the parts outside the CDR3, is ETGVTQSPTHLIKTRGQQVTLRCSSQSGHNTVSWYQQALGQGPQFIFQYYREEENGRGNFPPRFSGLQFPNYSSELNVNALELDDSALYLCASSPRLAGGDEQFFGPGTRLTVL.

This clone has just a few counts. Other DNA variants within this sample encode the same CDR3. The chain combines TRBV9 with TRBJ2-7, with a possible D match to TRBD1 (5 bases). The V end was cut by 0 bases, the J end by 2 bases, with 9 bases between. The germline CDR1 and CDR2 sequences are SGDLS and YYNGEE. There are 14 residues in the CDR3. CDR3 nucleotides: TGTGCCAGCAGCGTAGGATCAGGGACCTACGAGCAGTACTTC. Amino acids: CASSVGSGTYEQYF.

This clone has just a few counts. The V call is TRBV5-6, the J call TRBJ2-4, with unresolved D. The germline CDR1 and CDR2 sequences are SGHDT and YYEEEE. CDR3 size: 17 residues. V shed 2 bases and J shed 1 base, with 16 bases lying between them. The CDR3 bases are TGTGCCAGCAGCTTTTTGGTGGAGAATAGGGCCAAAAACATTCAGTACTTC. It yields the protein CASSFLVENRAKNIQYF.

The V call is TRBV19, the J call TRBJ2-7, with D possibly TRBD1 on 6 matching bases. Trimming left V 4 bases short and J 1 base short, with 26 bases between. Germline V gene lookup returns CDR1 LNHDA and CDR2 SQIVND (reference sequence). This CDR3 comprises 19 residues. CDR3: CASSSRGRGTGPFSYEQYF. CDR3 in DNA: TGTGCCAGTAGTAGTCGGGGTAGGGGGACGGGACCTTTTTCCTACGAGCAGTACTTC.

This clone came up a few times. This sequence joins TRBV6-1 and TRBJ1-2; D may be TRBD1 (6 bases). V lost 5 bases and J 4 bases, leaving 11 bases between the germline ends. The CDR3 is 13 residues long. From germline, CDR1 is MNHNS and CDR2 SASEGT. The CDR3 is CASSRGTPYGYTF. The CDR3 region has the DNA TGTGCCAGCAGTAGGGGGACCCCCTATGGCTACACCTTC.

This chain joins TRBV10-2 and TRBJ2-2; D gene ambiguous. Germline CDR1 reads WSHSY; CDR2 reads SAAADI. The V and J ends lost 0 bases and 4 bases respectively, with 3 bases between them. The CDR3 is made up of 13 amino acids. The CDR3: CASSESATGELFF. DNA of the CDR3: TGCGCCAGCAGTGAGTCGGCCACCGGGGAGCTGTTTTTT.